This TCR beta chain originates from a study of T cell responses to AZD1222 COVID-19 vaccine. This clone was observed a handful of times. The ends lost 1 base at V and 4 bases at J; junction bases unmatched: 16. CDR3 size: 18 residues. Germline V gene sequence: CDR1 SEHNR, CDR2 FQNEAQ (reference sequence). Assay used: immunoSEQ multiplex PCR; TCRdb lists only in-frame clones, some missing. The profile covers 100,000 to 150,000 clones, with more than 75% appearing a single time and around 1.2% taken by the ten largest. The J gene is TRBJ2-7, the V gene TRBV7-9; 7 bases line up with TRBD1. The sample here was peripheral blood, taken on day 0 of AZD1222 vaccination. This sequence originates from an adult in good health. The CDR3 sequence: CASSLVGEGAPWLYEQYF. The CDR3 DNA sequence: TGTGCCAGCAGCTTAGTAGGTGAGGGGGCCCCGTGGCTGTACGAGCAGTACTTC. Full variable domain (missing parts from reference TRBV7-9 and TRBJ2-7): DTGVSQNPRHKITKRGQNVTFRCDPISEHNRLYWYRQTLGQGPEFLTYFQNEAQLEKSRLLSDRFSAERPKGSFSTLEIQRTEQGDSAMYLCASSLVGEGAPWLYEQYFGPGTRLTVT.